This record concerns one TCR beta chain sequence. What it recognizes is unknown. This sample is part of a study of T cell repertoires in cytomegalovirus infection. Study outcomes and limitations: Cumulative public TCR beta family frequency identified CMV carriers with the relevant HLA.

One entry per CDR3 protein results from TCRdb running MiXCR on the reads. In the table there are approximately 350,000 distinct CDR3 sequences, about 32% of which are singletons. Specimen: cultured PBMCs, collected from culture after CMV antigen stimulation. This TCR was recovered from a human donor in good health (CMV status not recorded). Some clones in this sample may be carry-over from other donors' samples.

The CDR3 loop is CASSLDTGGEKLFF. The CDR3 DNA sequence: TGTGCCAGCAGCTTGGATACGGGAGGGGAAAAACTGTTTTTT. The chain couples TRBV5-4 to TRBJ1-4, with D unclear. The germline CDR1 and CDR2 sequences are SGHNT and YYREEE (reference sequence). The CDR3 loop spans 14 amino acids. V was clipped by 0 bases and J by 8 bases, with 11 bases between them.